This T cell receptor (beta chain) derives from a study of T-cell reconstitution after alpha-beta-depleted transplantation in children. The library targeted TCRbeta and was prepared with unique molecular identifiers. TCRdb re-called the PCR reads with MiXCR, one entry per CDR3 protein. Among fewer than 150,000 distinct CDR3 sequences listed, 8% to 10% were seen once. This CDR3 is 17 amino acids long. J lost 4 bases, V lost 0 bases, and 6 bases had no gene match. CDR1 is SGHRS and CDR2 is YFSETQ in the germline V gene. Findings of the study overall: After one year, T-cell counts and TCRbeta diversity mostly came from new T cells. In some patients, recipient T cells and intrathymic progenitors surviving conditioning explained high day-60 diversity. Alpha-beta T cells about two months after transplant reportedly derived from several hundred expanded graft clones.

On this clonotype: Antigen unknown.

The TCR sequence derives from a girl less than two years old who had a stem cell transplant for combined immunodeficiency, so the T cells may come from the graft donor. V and J are TRBV5-1 and TRBJ2-3; TRBD2 aligns across 12 bases. This material consisted of PBMCs, mostly from graft donor cells, taken 180 days after TCRalphabeta/CD19-depleted stem cell transplant. The CDR3 bases are TGCGCCAGCAGCTTGGCCAAGACTAGCGGGAGCCCAGATACGCAGTATTTT. Its protein product is CASSLAKTSGSPDTQYF.